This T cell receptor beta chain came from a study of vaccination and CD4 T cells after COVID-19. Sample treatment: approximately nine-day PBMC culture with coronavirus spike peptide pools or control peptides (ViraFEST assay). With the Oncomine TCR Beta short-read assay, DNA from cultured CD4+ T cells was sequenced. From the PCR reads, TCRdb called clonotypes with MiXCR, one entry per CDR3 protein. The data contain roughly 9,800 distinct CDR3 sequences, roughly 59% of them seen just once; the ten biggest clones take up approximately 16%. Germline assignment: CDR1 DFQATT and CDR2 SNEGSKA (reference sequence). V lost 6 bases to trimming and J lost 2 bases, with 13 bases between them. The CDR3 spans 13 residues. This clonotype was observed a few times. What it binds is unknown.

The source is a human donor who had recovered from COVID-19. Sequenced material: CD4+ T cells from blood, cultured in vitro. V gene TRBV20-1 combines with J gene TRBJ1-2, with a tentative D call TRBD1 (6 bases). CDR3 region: CSANRESNYGYTF. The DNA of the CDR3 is TGCAGTGCCAACAGGGAATCGAACTATGGCTACACCTTC.